This TCR beta chain was sequenced in a study of vaccination and CD4 T cells after COVID-19. Overall study context: As a positive control, some control cultures were given a CEFX pool, while others were given an HIV-1 Nef pool or no peptide.

The V segment lost 4 bases and the J segment 7 bases; nucleotides outside the gene matches: 7. The germline V gene encodes CDR1 SGHVS and CDR2 FQNEAQ. CDR3 length equals 13 residues. Oncomine TCR Beta short-read sequencing was applied to DNA from cultured CD4+ T cells. TCRdb re-called the PCR reads through MiXCR, storing one row per CDR3 protein. This sample has around 4,200 distinct CDR3 sequences; around 40% occur once, and the top ten carry 50% to 70%. This clonotype was seen only a few times. Its antigen is currently unknown. The treatment is: roughly 11-day PBMC culture with coronavirus spike peptide pools or control peptides (ViraFEST assay).

Source: CD4+ T cells from blood, cultured in vitro, taken after SARS-CoV-2 vaccination. The chain uses TRBV7-8 and TRBJ2-7; 7 bases agree with TRBD1. The receptor comes from a human donor who had recovered from COVID-19. Here the CDR3 reads CASSSDRSGEQYF. For the CDR3, the DNA is TGTGCCAGCAGCTCGGACAGGTCAGGGGAGCAGTACTTC.